These 28 T cell receptor beta chains were all obtained from the same sample, sequenced in a study of PD-1 blockade in mismatch repair-deficient tumors (TCRdb year 2017). Per the publication, the time point label means: peripheral blood 12 weeks after first pembrolizumab dose. Libraries were prepared through the immunoSEQ multiplex PCR assay. TCRdb obtained this table from immuneACCESS and retained in-frame rearrangements with V and J assigned. These tables miss some clones; where compared with another copy, unresolved V genes account for less than half of the shortfall, and the remainder is unexplained. The sample table shows roughly 80,000 clones, and 81% are seen once. The ten biggest clones cover around 2.6% of the sample. Sample: peripheral blood, taken 12 weeks after starting pembrolizumab. These receptors were obtained from an adult with mismatch repair-deficient cancer.

The CDR3 here is CASRDRGYNEQFF. CDR3 bases: TGTGCCAGCAGGGACAGGGGCTACAATGAGCAGTTCTTC. The chain couples TRBV25-1 to TRBJ2-1, with 9 bases lining up with TRBD1. With 6 bases clipped from V and 3 bases from J, the junction kept 0 bases outside the gene matches. The CDR3 spans 13 residues. The germline gives CDR1 MGHDK, CDR2 SYGVNS.

This chain joins TRBV11-3 and TRBJ2-6; D is possibly TRBD2 (6 bases). The V end was cut by 6 bases, the J end by 0 bases, with 12 bases between. The length of the CDR3 is 16 residues. Germline CDR1 SGHNT, CDR2 YENEEA. CDR3 DNA sequence: TGTGCCAGCAGTCGAGGAGGGTACTCTGGGGCCAACGTCCTGACTTTC. This translates into CASSRGGYSGANVLTF.

The chain employs TRBV9 and TRBJ1-3; D gene unclear. This CDR3 is 18 amino acids long. V was cut by 0 bases and J by 0 bases, with 16 bases left in between. The germline V gene encodes CDR1 SGDLS and CDR2 YYNGEE. The CDR3 region has the DNA TGTGCCAGCAGCGTAGTCGCTGGCCTAGGAGGCTCTGGAAACACCATATATTTT. It translates to CASSVVAGLGGSGNTIYF.

The rearrangement uses TRBV15 and TRBJ2-1; 9 bases match TRBD1. V dropped 0 bases and J dropped 8; count of bases not matched to a gene: 14. The CDR3 has 18 residues. Germline CDR1 LNHNV, CDR2 YYDKDF (reference sequence). In DNA form, the CDR3 reads TGTGCCACCAGCAGAGATCTTAATGACAGGGGGGTATTCTATGAGCAGTTCTTC. Its protein product is CATSRDLNDRGVFYEQFF.

This clone was observed a few times. The V gene is TRBV2, the J gene TRBJ2-1; possible D gene TRBD1, 6 bases. There are 12 residues in the CDR3. CDR1 is SNHLY, CDR2 FYNNEI, per germline. Trimming cost V 7 bases and J 6 bases, with 10 bases left between them. The CDR3 sequence: CASILQGNEQFF. The CDR3 DNA follows: TGTGCCAGCATATTACAGGGCAATGAGCAGTTCTTC.

This clone was counted a single time. This rearrangement joins TRBV27 to TRBJ2-5; 12 bases agree with TRBD2. CDR1 is MNHEY, CDR2 SMNVEV, per germline (reference sequence). With V trimmed by 5 bases and J by 2 bases, 6 bases remained unmatched. The CDR3 is 16 amino acids. CDR3 in amino acids: CASSPRTSGIQETQYF. CDR3 nucleotide sequence: TGTGCCAGCAGTCCACGGACTAGCGGGATACAAGAGACCCAGTACTTC.

The chain joins TRBV7-9 to TRBJ2-7, with TRBD1 matching 8 bases. The CDR3 sequence is 13 residues long. Germline assignment: CDR1 SEHNR and CDR2 FQNEAQ (reference sequence). V dropped 1 base and J dropped 6; count of bases not matched to a gene: 2. DNA for the CDR3: TGTGCCAGCAGCTTAGGGACAGGGATCGAGCAGTACTTC. Its translation is CASSLGTGIEQYF.

V usage is TRBV30 and J usage is TRBJ2-1; D could derive from TRBD1 or TRBD2 (7 bases each). The ends were cut back, 0 bases at V and 0 bases at J, with 18 bases in the middle. The CDR3 is 18 amino acids. Germline V gene sequence: CDR1 GTSNPN, CDR2 SVGIG (reference sequence). CDR3 DNA: TGTGCCTGGAGTGTACGGACCTCCAGGGGGGGCTCCTACAATGAGCAGTTCTTC. This translates into CAWSVRTSRGGSYNEQFF.

V is TRBV25-1 and J is TRBJ2-1, with D perhaps matching TRBD2 (6 bases). The CDR3 is 15 residues long. From germline, CDR1 is MGHDK and CDR2 SYGVNS. Trimming stripped 1 base from V and 3 bases from J, with 10 bases between. CDR3 amino acids: CASSELSGVYNEQFF. The DNA of the CDR3 is TGTGCCAGCAGTGAATTATCGGGAGTCTACAATGAGCAGTTCTTC. Full variable domain (remainder filled in from reference TRBV25-1 and TRBJ2-1): EADIYQTPRYLVIGTGKKITLECSQTMGHDKMYWYQQDPGMELHLIHYSYGVNSTEKGDLSSESTVSRIRTEHFPLTLESARPSHTSQYLCASSELSGVYNEQFFGPGTRLTVL.

This clone was seen a handful of times. The chain recombines TRBV7-9 with TRBJ2-4; maybe TRBD1 (6 bases). Germline V gene lookup returns CDR1 SEHNR and CDR2 FQNEAQ (reference sequence). This CDR3 has 14 residues. V lost 10 bases and J lost 1, with 14 bases in between. CDR3 sequence reads: CATKGDTAKNIQYF. The DNA for the CDR3 is TGTGCCACCAAGGGGGATACGGCCAAAAACATTCAGTACTTC.

This chain joins TRBV10-1 and TRBJ1-3, with D unresolved. Looked up from germline, CDR1 is WNHNN and CDR2 is SYGVQD (reference sequence). The CDR3 has 15 residues. V shed 3 bases and J shed 2 bases, with 11 bases lying between them. This CDR3 is CASSERLEPGNTIYF. The CDR3 region has the DNA TGCGCCAGCAGTGAAAGGTTGGAACCTGGAAACACCATATATTTT.

V gene TRBV19 combines with J gene TRBJ1-3; D might be TRBD1 (5 bases). There are 13 residues in the CDR3. Between the trimmed V and J ends, which lost 7 bases and 6 bases, there was a span of 13 bases. In germline, CDR1 is LNHDA, CDR2 SQIVND (reference sequence). This chain's CDR3 is CASTRLGQNTIYF. The CDR3 DNA is TGTGCCAGTACCCGGCTGGGGCAAAACACCATATATTTT.

The chain combines TRBV9 with TRBJ2-2; 8 nucleotides line up with TRBD2. The length of the CDR3 is 15 residues. The germline CDR1 and CDR2 sequences are SGDLS and YYNGEE. V was clipped by 4 bases and J by 7 bases; unmatched bases: 9. In nucleotides, the CDR3 is TGTGCCAGCAGCCCTCACGGGGGGGCGGGCGGGGAGCTGTTTTTT. As protein: CASSPHGGAGGELFF.

The DNA for the CDR3 is TGTGCCAGCAGCTTCGGGACTAGCGGGTACGAGCAGTACTTC. This gives the protein CASSFGTSGYEQYF. The V and J genes are TRBV5-8 and TRBJ2-7, with 12 bases matching TRBD2. CDR1 SGHTS and CDR2 YDEGEE come from the germline V gene. After removal of 2 bases from V and 4 bases from J, the junction contained 1 base not matched to a gene. CDR3 length: 14 residues.

The rearrangement uses TRBV6-5 and TRBJ1-2; D call uncertain. The CDR3 runs to 11 residues. Looked up from germline, CDR1 is MNHEY and CDR2 is SVGAGI. V lost 2 bases, J lost 8 bases, and 6 bases lay in between. In DNA, the CDR3 is TGTGCCAGCAGTTACCCGGGGGGCTACACCTTC. This gives the protein CASSYPGGYTF.

The rearrangement links TRBV7-2 to TRBJ1-1, with D possibly TRBD1 on 6 matching bases. Trimming removed 1 base at V and 10 bases at J, with 13 bases between. The CDR3 has 13 residues. Germline CDR1 SGHTA, CDR2 FQGNSA. The CDR3 here is CASSLGGGSRAFF. As DNA, the CDR3 is TGTGCCAGCAGCTTAGGGGGGGGCAGCAGAGCTTTCTTT.

The chain carries TRBV9 and TRBJ2-3; D gene ambiguous. Trimming stripped 0 bases from V and 4 bases from J, with 9 bases between. The CDR3 extends over 14 amino acids. Germline V gives CDR1 SGDLS, CDR2 YYNGEE. As DNA, the CDR3 is TGTGCCAGCAGCGTAGGGCAGGTACCAGATACGCAGTATTTT. Its protein is CASSVGQVPDTQYF. The full variable domain, with the rest looked up from reference TRBV9 and TRBJ2-3, is DSGVTQTPKHLITATGQRVTLRCSPRSGDLSVYWYQQSLDQGLQFLIQYYNGEERAKGNILERFSAQQFPDLHSELNLSSLELGDSALYFCASSVGQVPDTQYFGPGTRLTVL.

To note about this clone: Distinct nucleotide sequences in the sample also encode this CDR3. The rearrangement joins TRBV6-6 to TRBJ1-1; D not certain. Per the germline V gene, CDR1 is MNHNY and CDR2 is SVGAGI (reference sequence). This CDR3 has 14 residues. V was trimmed by 0 bases and J by 1 base, leaving 6 bases between them. The CDR3 sequence: CASSYSTANTEAFF. CDR3 DNA sequence: TGTGCCAGCAGTTACTCGACTGCGAACACTGAAGCTTTCTTT.

V gene TRBV7-9 combines with J gene TRBJ2-1, with D unresolved. The CDR3 loop spans 10 amino acids. The germline CDR1 and CDR2 sequences are SEHNR and FQNEAQ (reference sequence). V lost 4 bases and J 10 bases, leaving 5 bases between the germline ends. The CDR3 sequence: CASSSQEQFF. DNA for the CDR3: TGTGCCAGCAGCTCACAGGAGCAGTTCTTC.

This chain uses TRBV29-1 with TRBJ2-3, with 11 bases lining up with TRBD1. CDR1 SQVTM and CDR2 ANQGSEA come from the germline V gene. Trimming cost V 7 bases and J 3 bases; bases outside gene matches: 3. The CDR3 sequence is 13 residues long. CDR3 region: CSDGTGGTDTQYF. DNA of the CDR3: TGCAGCGATGGGACAGGGGGGACAGATACGCAGTATTTT.

This clone showed up just once. The chain uses TRBV7-3 and TRBJ2-1, with D tentatively TRBD2 (5 bases). Germline CDR1 is SGHTA and CDR2 is FQGTGA. Trimming left V 2 bases short and J 2 bases short, with 10 bases between. This CDR3 is built from 15 residues. Here the CDR3 reads CASSLLAGAYNEQFF. The CDR3 DNA follows: TGTGCCAGCAGCTTACTAGCCGGAGCCTACAATGAGCAGTTCTTC.

The gene calls are TRBV5-1 and TRBJ2-5, with D possibly called TRBD1 or TRBD2 (5 bases each). CDR1 and CDR2 (germline): SGHRS, YFSETQ. V was pared by 5 bases and J by 1 base, with 15 bases between. This CDR3 spans 15 amino acids. In DNA, the CDR3 is TGCGCCAGCAGTTTAGATACCGGGACCCAAGAGACCCAGTACTTC. This codes for CASSLDTGTQETQYF.

The chain is built from TRBV19 and TRBJ2-6; D gene uncertain. The CDR3 has 12 residues. The V gene's germline CDR1 is LNHDA and CDR2 SQIVND (reference sequence). With 6 bases removed from V and 12 bases from J, the gap between germline ends came to 12 bases. CDR3 DNA sequence: TGTGCCAGTAGCGTGTCCGTAAGCGTCCTGACTTTC. Translation gives CASSVSVSVLTF.

This clone came up once. The chain employs TRBV6-5 and TRBJ2-7; D remains unclear. The CDR3 covers 13 residues. Trimming removed 5 bases from V and 3 bases from J, with 11 bases in between. The germline gives CDR1 MNHEY, CDR2 SVGAGI. For the CDR3, the DNA is TGTGCCAGCAGTCCCGCGTGGGGCTACGAGCAGTACTTC. Its protein product is CASSPAWGYEQYF.

The chain carries TRBV6-6 and TRBJ2-7; D is possibly TRBD1 (6 bases). The germline gives CDR1 MNHNY, CDR2 SVGAGI (reference sequence). V lost 5 bases, J lost 2 bases, and 19 bases lay in between. The CDR3 spans 16 residues. The CDR3 coding sequence is TGTGCCAGCAGTCCCGTTGGGGCAGGGGTCACCTACGAGCAGTACTTC. This gives the protein CASSPVGAGVTYEQYF.

V usage is TRBV19 and J usage is TRBJ1-1; D gene uncertain. V lost 9 bases and J lost 8, with 13 bases in between. The germline V gene has CDR1 LNHDA and CDR2 SQIVND (reference sequence). The length of the CDR3 is 11 residues. CDR3 loop: CASQAGPEAFF. The CDR3 region has the DNA TGTGCCAGCCAGGCCGGGCCCGAAGCTTTCTTT. Supplemented by reference TRBV19 and TRBJ1-1, the full variable domain reads DGGITQSPKYLFRKEGQNVTLSCEQNLNHDAMYWYRQDPGQGLRLIYYSQIVNDFQKGDIAEGYSVSREKKESFPLTVTSAQKNPTAFYLCASQAGPEAFFGQGTRLTVV.

The J gene is TRBJ2-6, the V gene TRBV9; D is unresolved. Germline V gene lookup returns CDR1 SGDLS and CDR2 YYNGEE. The CDR3 is 16 amino acids. Trimming removed 3 bases at V and 1 base at J, with 11 bases between. The CDR3 region has the DNA TGTGCCAGCAGCGCCAGTAGGGCTTCTGGGGCCAACGTCCTGACTTTC. Translated: CASSASRASGANVLTF. Variable domain in full (rest from reference TRBV9 and TRBJ2-6): DSGVTQTPKHLITATGQRVTLRCSPRSGDLSVYWYQQSLDQGLQFLIQYYNGEERAKGNILERFSAQQFPDLHSELNLSSLELGDSALYFCASSASRASGANVLTFGAGSRLTVL.

CDR3 nucleotides: TGTGCCAGCAGCCCCGGACTAGCCGTGGAGACCCAGTACTTC. It codes for CASSPGLAVETQYF. This chain uses TRBV7-9 with TRBJ2-5; 8 nucleotides agree with TRBD2. The CDR3 runs to 14 residues. Germline V CDR1 and CDR2: SEHNR, FQNEAQ (reference sequence). Trimming removed 5 bases from V and 5 bases from J; junction bases left unmatched: 7.